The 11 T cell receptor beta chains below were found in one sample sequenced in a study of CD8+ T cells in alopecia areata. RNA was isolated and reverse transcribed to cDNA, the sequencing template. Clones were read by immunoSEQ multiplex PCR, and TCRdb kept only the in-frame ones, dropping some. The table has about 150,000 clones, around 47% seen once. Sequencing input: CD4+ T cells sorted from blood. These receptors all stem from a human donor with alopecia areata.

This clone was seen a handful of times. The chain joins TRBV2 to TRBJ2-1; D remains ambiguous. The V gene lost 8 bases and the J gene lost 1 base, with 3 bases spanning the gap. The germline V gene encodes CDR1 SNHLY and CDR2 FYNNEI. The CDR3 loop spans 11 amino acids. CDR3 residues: CASGSYNEQFF. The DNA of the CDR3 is TGTGCCAGCGGATCCTACAATGAGCAGTTCTTC.

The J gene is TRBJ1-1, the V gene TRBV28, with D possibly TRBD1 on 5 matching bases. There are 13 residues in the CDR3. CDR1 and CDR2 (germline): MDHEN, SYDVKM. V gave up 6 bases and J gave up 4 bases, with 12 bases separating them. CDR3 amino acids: CASRRDRITEAFF. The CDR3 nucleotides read TGTGCCAGCAGGAGGGACCGGATCACTGAAGCTTTCTTT.

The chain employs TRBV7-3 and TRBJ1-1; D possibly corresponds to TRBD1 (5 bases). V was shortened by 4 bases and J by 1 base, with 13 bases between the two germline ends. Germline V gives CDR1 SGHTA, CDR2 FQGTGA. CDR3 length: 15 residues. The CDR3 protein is CASSSMAGKNTEAFF. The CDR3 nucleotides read TGTGCCAGCAGCTCGATGGCAGGGAAGAACACTGAAGCTTTCTTT.

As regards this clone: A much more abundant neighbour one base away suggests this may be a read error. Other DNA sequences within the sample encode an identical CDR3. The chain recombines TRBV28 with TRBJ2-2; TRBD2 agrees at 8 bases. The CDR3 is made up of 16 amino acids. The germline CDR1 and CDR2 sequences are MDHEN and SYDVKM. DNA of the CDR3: TGCGCCAGCAGATTCGGGGGGGGCATCGGCACCGGGGAGCTGTTTTTT. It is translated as CASRFGGGIGTGELFF.

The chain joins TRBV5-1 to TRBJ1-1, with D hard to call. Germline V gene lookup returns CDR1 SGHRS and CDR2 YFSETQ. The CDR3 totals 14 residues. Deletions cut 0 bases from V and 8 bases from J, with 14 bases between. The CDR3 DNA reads TGCGCCAGCAGCTTGGTATCAGGCAGGCTGGAAGCTTTCTTT. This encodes CASSLVSGRLEAFF.

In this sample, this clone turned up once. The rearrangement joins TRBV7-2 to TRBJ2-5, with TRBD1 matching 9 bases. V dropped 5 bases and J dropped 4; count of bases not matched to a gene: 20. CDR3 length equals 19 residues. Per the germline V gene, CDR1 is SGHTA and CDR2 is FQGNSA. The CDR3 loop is CASSPRLPRDRVGGETQYF. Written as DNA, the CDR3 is TGTGCCAGCAGCCCTCGCCTCCCCCGGGACAGGGTTGGGGGAGAGACCCAGTACTTC.

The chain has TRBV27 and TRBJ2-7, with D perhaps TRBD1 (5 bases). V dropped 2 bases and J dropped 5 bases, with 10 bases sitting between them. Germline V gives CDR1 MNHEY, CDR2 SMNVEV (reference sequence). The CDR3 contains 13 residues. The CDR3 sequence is CASSLREGDEQYF. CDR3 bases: TGTGCCAGCAGTTTAAGGGAAGGGGACGAGCAGTACTTC.

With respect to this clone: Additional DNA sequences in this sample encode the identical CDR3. CDR3 sequence reads: CSVGGGRAYEQYF. CDR3 sequence (DNA): TGCAGCGTGGGCGGAGGGAGGGCTTACGAGCAGTACTTC. The chain is built from TRBV29-1 and TRBJ2-7; 7 nucleotides agree with TRBD2. Germline lookup yields CDR1 SQVTM and CDR2 ANQGSEA. V lost 6 bases and J lost 4; bases outside the gene matches: 9. The CDR3 contains 13 residues.

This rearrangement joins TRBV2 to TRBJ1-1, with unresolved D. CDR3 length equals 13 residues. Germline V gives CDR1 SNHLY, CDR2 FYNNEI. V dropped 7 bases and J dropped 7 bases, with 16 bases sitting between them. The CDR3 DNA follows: TGTGCCAGCATCTTGAGTGCTGGCAGTGAAGCTTTCTTT. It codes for CASILSAGSEAFF.

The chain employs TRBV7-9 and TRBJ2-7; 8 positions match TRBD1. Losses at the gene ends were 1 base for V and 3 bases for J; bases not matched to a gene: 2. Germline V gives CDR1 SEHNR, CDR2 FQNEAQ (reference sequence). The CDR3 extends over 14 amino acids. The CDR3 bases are TGTGCCAGCAGCTTAGTACAGGGGGGCTACGAGCAGTACTTC. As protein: CASSLVQGGYEQYF.

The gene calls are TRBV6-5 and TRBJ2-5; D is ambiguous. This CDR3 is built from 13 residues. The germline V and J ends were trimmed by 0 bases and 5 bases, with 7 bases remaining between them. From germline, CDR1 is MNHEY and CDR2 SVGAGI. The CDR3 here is CASSYSAGETQYF. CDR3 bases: TGTGCCAGCAGTTACTCGGCCGGGGAGACCCAGTACTTC.